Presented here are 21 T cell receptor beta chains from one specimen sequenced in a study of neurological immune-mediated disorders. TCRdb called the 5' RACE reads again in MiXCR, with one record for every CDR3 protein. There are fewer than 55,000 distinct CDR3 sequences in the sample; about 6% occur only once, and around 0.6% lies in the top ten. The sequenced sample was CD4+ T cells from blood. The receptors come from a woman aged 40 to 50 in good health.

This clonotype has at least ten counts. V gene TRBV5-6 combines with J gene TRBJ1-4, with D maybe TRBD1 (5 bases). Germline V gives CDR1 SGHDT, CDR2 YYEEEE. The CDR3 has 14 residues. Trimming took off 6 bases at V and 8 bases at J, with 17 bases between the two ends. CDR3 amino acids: CASISRDQTEKLFF. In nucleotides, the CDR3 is TGTGCCAGCATTTCCCGGGACCAGACGGAAAAACTGTTTTTT.

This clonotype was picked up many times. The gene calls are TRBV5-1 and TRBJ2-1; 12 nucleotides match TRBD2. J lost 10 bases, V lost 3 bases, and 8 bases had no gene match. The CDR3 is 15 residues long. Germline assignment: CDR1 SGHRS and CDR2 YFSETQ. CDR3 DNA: TGCGCCAGCAGCTACGGACTAGCGGGACGGTTAGAGCAGTTCTTC. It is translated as CASSYGLAGRLEQFF.

CDR3 sequence (DNA): TGTGCCACCAGTGATTTGGTCACCGGGGAGCTGTTTTTT. Translated: CATSDLVTGELFF. The V gene is TRBV24-1, the J gene TRBJ2-2; D gene unclear. From germline, CDR1 is KGHDR and CDR2 SFDVKD. V was shortened by 0 bases and J by 4 bases, with 2 bases between the two germline ends. CDR3 length: 13 residues.

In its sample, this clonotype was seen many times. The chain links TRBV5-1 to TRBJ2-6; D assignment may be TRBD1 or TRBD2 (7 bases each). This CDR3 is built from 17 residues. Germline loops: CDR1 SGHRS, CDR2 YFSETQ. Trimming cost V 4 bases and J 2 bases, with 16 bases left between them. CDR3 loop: CASSPGGGFAGANVLTF. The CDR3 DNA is TGCGCCAGCAGCCCAGGGGGGGGTTTCGCTGGGGCCAACGTCCTGACTTTC.

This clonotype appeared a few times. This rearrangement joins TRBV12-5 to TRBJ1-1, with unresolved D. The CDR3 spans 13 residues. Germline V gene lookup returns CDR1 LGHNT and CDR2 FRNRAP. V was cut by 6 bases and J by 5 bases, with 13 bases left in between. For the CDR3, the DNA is TGTGCTAGTGGCCTGACGGGATGGACTGAAGCTTTCTTT. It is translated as CASGLTGWTEAFF.

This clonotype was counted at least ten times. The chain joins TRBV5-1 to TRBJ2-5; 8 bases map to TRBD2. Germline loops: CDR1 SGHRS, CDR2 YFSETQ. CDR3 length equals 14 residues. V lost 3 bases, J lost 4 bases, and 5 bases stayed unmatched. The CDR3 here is CASSWIAGRETQYF. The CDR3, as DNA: TGCGCCAGCAGCTGGATAGCGGGACGAGAGACCCAGTACTTC.

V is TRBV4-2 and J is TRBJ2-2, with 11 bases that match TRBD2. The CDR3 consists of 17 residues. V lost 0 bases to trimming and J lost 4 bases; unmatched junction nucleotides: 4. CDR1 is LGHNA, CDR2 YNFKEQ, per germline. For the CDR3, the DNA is TGTGCCAGCAGCCAAGATCTAACTAGCGGGAGCACCGGGGAGCTGTTTTTT. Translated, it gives CASSQDLTSGSTGELFF.

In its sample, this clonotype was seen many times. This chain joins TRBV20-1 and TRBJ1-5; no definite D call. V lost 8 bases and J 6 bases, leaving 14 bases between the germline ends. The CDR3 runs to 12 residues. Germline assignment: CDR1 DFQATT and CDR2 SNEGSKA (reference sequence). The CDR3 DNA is TGCAGTTCGGCTGTCACCGGTCAGCCCCAGCATTTT. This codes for CSSAVTGQPQHF.

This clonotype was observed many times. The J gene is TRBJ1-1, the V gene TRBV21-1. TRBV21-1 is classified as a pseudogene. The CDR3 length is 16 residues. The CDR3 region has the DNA TGTGCCAGCAGCAAAGGGTTGGTGGGTCTGAACACTGAAGCTTTCTTT. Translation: CASSKGLVGLNTEAFF.

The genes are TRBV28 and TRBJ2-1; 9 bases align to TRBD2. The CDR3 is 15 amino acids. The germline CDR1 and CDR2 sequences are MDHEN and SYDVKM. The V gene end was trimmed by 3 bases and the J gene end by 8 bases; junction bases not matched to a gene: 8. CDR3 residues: CASSFVTSGGDEQFF. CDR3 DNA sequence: TGTGCCAGCAGTTTTGTGACTAGCGGTGGGGATGAGCAGTTCTTC.

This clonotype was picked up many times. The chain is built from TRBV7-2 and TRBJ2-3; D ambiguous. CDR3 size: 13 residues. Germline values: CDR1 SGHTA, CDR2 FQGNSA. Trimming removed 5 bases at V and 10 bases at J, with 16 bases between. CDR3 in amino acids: CASSLDSHRAQYF. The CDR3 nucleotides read TGTGCCAGCAGCCTAGATAGTCATCGCGCGCAGTATTTT.

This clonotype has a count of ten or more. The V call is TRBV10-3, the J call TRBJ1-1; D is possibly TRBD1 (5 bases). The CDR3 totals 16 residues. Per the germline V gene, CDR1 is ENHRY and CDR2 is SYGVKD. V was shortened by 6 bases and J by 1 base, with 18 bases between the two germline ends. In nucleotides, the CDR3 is TGTGCCATCAGCAACGGGGGGAAATCCGGGAACACTGAAGCTTTCTTT. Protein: CAISNGGKSGNTEAFF.

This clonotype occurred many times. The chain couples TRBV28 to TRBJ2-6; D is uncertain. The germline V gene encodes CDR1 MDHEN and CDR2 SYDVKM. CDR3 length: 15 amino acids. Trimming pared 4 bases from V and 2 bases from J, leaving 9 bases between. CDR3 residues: CASSSGWAGANVLTF. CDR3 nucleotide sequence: TGTGCCAGCAGTTCTGGGTGGGCTGGGGCCAACGTCCTGACTTTC.

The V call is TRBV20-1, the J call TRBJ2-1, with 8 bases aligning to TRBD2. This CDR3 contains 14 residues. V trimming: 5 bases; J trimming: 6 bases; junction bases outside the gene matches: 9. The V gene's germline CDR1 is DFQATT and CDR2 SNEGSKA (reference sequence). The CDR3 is CSARGTSFGNEQFF. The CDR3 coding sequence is TGCAGTGCTCGGGGGACTAGTTTCGGCAATGAGCAGTTCTTC.

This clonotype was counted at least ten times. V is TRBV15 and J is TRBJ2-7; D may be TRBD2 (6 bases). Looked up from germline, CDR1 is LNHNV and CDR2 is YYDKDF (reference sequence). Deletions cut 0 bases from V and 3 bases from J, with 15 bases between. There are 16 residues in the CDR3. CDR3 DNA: TGTGCCACCAGCAGAGATCGGGGGATAAAATTCTACGAGCAGTACTTC. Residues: CATSRDRGIKFYEQYF.

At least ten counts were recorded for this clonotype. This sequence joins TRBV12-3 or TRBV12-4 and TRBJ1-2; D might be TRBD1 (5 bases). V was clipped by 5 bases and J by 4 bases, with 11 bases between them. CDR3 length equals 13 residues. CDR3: CASSKGEGYGYTF. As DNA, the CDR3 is TGTGCCAGCAGTAAAGGGGAAGGCTATGGCTACACCTTC.

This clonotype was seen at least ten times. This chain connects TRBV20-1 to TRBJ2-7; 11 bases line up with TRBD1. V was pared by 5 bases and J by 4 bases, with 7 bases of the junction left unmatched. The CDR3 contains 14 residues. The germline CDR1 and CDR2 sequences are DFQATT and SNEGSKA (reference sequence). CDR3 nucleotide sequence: TGCAGTGCTGACGGGACAGGGGGGAATTACGAGCAGTACTTC. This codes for CSADGTGGNYEQYF.

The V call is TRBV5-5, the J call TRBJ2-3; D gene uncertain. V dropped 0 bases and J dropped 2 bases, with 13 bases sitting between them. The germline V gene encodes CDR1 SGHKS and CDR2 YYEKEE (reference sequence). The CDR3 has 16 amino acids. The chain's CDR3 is CASSLVPNPNTDTQYF. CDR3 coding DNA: TGTGCCAGCAGCTTGGTGCCCAACCCAAACACAGATACGCAGTATTTT. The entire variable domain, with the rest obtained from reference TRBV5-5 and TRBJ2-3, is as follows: DAGVTQSPTHLIKTRGQQVTLRCSPISGHKSVSWYQQVLGQGPQFIFQYYEKEERGRGNFPDRFSARQFPNYSSELNVNALLLGDSALYLCASSLVPNPNTDTQYFGPGTRLTVL.

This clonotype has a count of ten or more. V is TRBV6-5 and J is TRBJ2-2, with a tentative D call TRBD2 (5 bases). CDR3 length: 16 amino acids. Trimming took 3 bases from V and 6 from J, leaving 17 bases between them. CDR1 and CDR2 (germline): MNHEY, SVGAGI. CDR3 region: CASSYGVSGYSGELFF. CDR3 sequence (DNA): TGTGCCAGCAGTTATGGTGTTTCGGGGTATTCCGGGGAGCTGTTTTTT.

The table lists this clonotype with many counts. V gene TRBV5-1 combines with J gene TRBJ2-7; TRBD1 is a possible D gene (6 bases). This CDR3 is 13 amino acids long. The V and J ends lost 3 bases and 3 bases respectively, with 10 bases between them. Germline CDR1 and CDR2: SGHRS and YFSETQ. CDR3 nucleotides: TGCGCCAGCAGCTCCTTACAGGGCTACGAGCAGTACTTC. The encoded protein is CASSSLQGYEQYF.

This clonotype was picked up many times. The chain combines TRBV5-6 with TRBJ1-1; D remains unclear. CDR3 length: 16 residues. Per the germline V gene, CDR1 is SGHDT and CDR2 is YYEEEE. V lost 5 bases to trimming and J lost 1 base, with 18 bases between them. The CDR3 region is CASRRANDQRNTEAFF. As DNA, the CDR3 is TGTGCCAGCAGGCGGGCCAACGATCAGAGGAACACTGAAGCTTTCTTT.